This T cell receptor beta chain was captured in a study of cytomegalovirus exposure and HLA in healthy donors (dated by TCRdb to about 2017). About the investigation overall: According to an earlier analysis of 550 to 750 of the donors, about 179 million T cells yielded 100 million or so unique TCR beta sequences and roughly 280 Gb of sequence data. An early release covering approximately 600 HLA-typed donors comprised about 310 gigabases of sequencing data and some 79 million unique TCR sequences. Of the 300 to 500 genotyped donors, over 80% were placed in the genetic ancestry cluster associated with self-reported Caucasian donors. The study was designed to test whether signatures of past pathogen exposure could be identified by cataloging public T cell receptors. The study used immunosequencing to profile the T cell repertoires of hundreds of subjects and linked those repertoires to cytomegalovirus serostatus. In addition to the first cohort of approximately 670 subjects, a separate validation cohort of approximately 120 different subjects was used. To predict cytomegalovirus infection status, the study brought together high-throughput TCR immunosequencing, statistical association of individual TCRs with disease status, and machine learning. In a later analysis, previously published TCR beta repertoires from about 670 donors were re-analyzed and high-resolution HLA genotyping was added so that TCR occurrence patterns could be studied. In the later analysis, no new phenotypic data were used to find candidate immune exposures; instead, reliance was placed on TCR beta sequences and their occurrence across donors. To decide whether each TCR beta V gene segment behaved as functional or pseudogenic, an earlier analysis of approximately 590 of the donors relied on high-throughput TCR beta sequencing. Donor age, sex, ethnicity and CMV serostatus were collected together with the repertoire data. A later genetic analysis took genome-wide SNP genotypes for about three fifths of the roughly 700 donors and used that subset as a discovery cohort. All discovery cohort repertoires had been generated using a single sequencing platform. Class I and class II HLA loci were covered by the typing at four-digit resolution. Typing coverage differed by locus: A, B, C, DRB1 and DQB1 were typed in about 620-630 donors, DQA1 in about 500, DPA1 in 600 to 610, and DPB1 in 472. Four to six DR-DQ haplotypes were handled as single units for association and clustering, since linkage in the cohort was strong. Across about 380 genotyped donors of the cohort, an average of approximately 240,000 unique TCR beta nucleotide sequences per donor were sequenced, and approximately 17% of those sequences were non-productive.

The sample holds one count of this clone. Its antigen is unknown. Base qualities are not provided; no much larger clone lies one nucleotide away. The cohort was made up of approximately 700 healthy bone marrow donors. At the time of sampling, every cohort member was nominally healthy, though immune exposures that went unrecorded were likely present. The donor was CMV seronegative and was included in the group of approximately 350 seronegative cohort members. A peripheral blood sample was collected from each donor, and TCR beta sequencing was performed on peripheral blood mononuclear cells. The Qiagen DNeasy Blood Extraction Kit was used to extract genomic DNA from the blood cell samples. The research as a whole found: Roughly uniform sequencing depth across donors was assumed in presence/absence analyses, although this assumption may not hold. This cohort had only TCR beta chains sequenced, and the lack of alpha or paired-chain data limited which features could be detected. Compared with equally common non-associated chains, HLA-associated TCR beta chains in a later analysis were more clonally expanded and had lower generation probabilities. Linkage disequilibrium might explain the correlated functional status among segregating V segments, but an unknown experimental factor could not be ruled out. A later analysis associated 16,951 TCR beta sequences with specific HLA alleles at a false discovery rate of 0.05. In the study, some 160 TCR beta chains were listed as associated with cytomegalovirus. A later analysis found that most CMV-associated TCR beta chains appeared HLA-restricted, with HLA associations seemingly driven largely by CMV exposure. According to a later analysis, parvovirus B19, influenza, CMV and Epstein-Barr virus appeared linked to several top co-occurrence clusters. In a later genetic analysis, fewer N-insertions in productive TCRs were reported among donors in an Asian-associated ancestry cluster than the roughly 640-donor mean. Three of the identified cytomegalovirus-associated TCR beta chains were confirmed in vitro to be specific for cytomegalovirus antigens. In a later genetic analysis, a missense DCLRE1C variant was associated with V-gene and J-gene trimming of TCR beta chains, and the association was replicated in an independent cohort. Because HLA typing was missing for some donors at each locus, association tests included only the typed subset. A cluster of highly shared sequence variants was judged likely to represent a technical artifact of the sequencing pipeline. The only immune exposure information available for the cohort was CMV serostatus. A later analysis found that TCR association rates varied across HLA loci, with DRB1 alleles showing the most associated TCRs and HLA-C alleles the fewest. The classifier was reported to diagnose cytomegalovirus status with high specificity and sensitivity in both the original and validation cohorts. A further reported finding was that TCR beta sequences accurately predicted the HLA-A and HLA-B alleles for most subjects in the first cohort. Assigning TCR associations to individual alleles was difficult when HLA alleles, especially DR and DQ, strongly co-occurred. Because counts were too low, seventeen rarely observed V segments, including chromosome 9 orphons, were left out of the earlier analysis of 500 to 750 of the donors. The authors suggested that the approach could potentially be extended to other disease states and immunological phenotypes. An earlier analysis of roughly 570 of the donors showed that most TCR beta V segments appeared in productive rearrangements either about 87% or about 30% of the time, which broadly matched IMGT annotations. Across donors, most TCR sequences were observed very rarely, whereas some public TCRs were present in many individuals.

Receptors were amplified or captured by the immunoSEQ multiplex PCR assay. For the multiplex PCR, a mixture combining 60 forward primers for TCR Vbeta segments and 13 reverse primers for TCR Jbeta segments was used. The CDR3 region of rearranged TCR beta genes was amplified from genomic DNA by a multiplex PCR assay. Amplified TCR beta libraries were sequenced as 87-base-pair reads on the Illumina HiSeq System. Per the source publication's procedure: In a later analysis, roughly 80 million unique TCR beta chains were counted across the approximately 670 repertoires, and roughly 11 million of these chains were shared by at least two donors. To remove PCR and sequencing errors, raw reads were error-corrected and collapsed into unique sequences using a nearest-neighbor algorithm that merged closely related sequences. CDR3 sequences were aligned to IMGT reference sequences to assign V, D and J gene segments. For a sequence to be retained, a match of at least six nucleotides was required to both a V gene segment and a J gene segment. Rearrangements were classified as productive when the CDR3 lacked stop codons and remained in frame with V and J, and all other rearrangements were classified as non-productive. Following IMGT convention, CDR3 was defined as the stretch from the second conserved V-encoded cysteine to the conserved J-encoded phenylalanine. Sequences without an unambiguous match to a single V gene segment were excluded from the earlier analysis of 450 to 650 of the donors. In an earlier analysis of several hundred of the donors, V segments were called functional above 56.7% productive rearrangements and were called segregating when the between-donor standard deviation exceeded 5%. A statistical classification framework was built to diagnose cytomegalovirus status from the catalog of TCR beta chain sequences. A later analysis assigned V and J genes by comparing TCR nucleotide sequences with IMGT/GENE-DB human TR gene sequences. The TCRdist pipeline was used in a later analysis to assign CDR3 sequences and most-parsimonious VDJ recombination scenarios. In a later analysis, every TCR beta chain was defined by the combination of its CDR3 amino acid sequence and its V-gene family, and reads without a unique V-gene family were dropped. A later analysis removed 550 to 700 highly shared, low-generation-probability nucleotide sequences to deal with suspected cross-contamination and a sequencing artifact. For each public chain, a later analysis derived a clonal expansion index from normalized ranks of inferred template counts within each repertoire. In a later analysis, generation probabilities were computed using a VDJ recombination model fitted to out-of-frame rearrangements, and the results were checked against IGoR. In a later analysis, TCR-TCR, TCR-HLA and TCR-CMV co-occurrence was scored with hypergeometric tests, and a repertoire-size bias correction was applied to TCR pairs. To estimate false discovery rates, a later analysis permuted the HLA or CMV assignments 20 times. A later analysis grouped co-occurring TCRs with DBSCAN, adding TCRdist sequence similarity when clustering within HLA-allele-positive subsets. Repertoires with fewer than 30,000 or more than 120,000 public chains, plus five repertoires with anomalous nucleotide sharing, were excluded from co-occurrence clustering. Drawn from immuneACCESS, this table holds only the in-frame rearrangements with V and J called that TCRdb kept. Clones are partly lost; checked studies trace under half to an unresolved V gene and leave the rest unexplained. V and J calls and clone size follow that table, whereas D and trimming were derived from the DNA. Counted in this sample were some 150,000 clones; 79% of them appeared once. 2.1% of the sample is in the top ten clones.

The clonotype comes from a man aged 40-55 years in good health and CMV-seronegative. The sample consisted of PBMCs.

Here the CDR3 is given as CASSQDDGRGTGELFF. In nucleotides, the sequence is TGTGCCAGCAGCCAAGATGATGGCAGGGGGACCGGGGAGCTGTTTTTT. The chain is assembled from TRBV4-2 and TRBJ2-2, and 7 junctional nucleotides match TRBD1. V trim: 0 bases; J trim: 5 bases; unmatched bases: 6. The CDR3 measures 16 amino acids from cysteine to phenylalanine. Solely the CDR3 DNA is kept, with 48 bases framed from the first base. Via the germline V gene, CDR1 is LGHNA and CDR2 YNFKEQ.